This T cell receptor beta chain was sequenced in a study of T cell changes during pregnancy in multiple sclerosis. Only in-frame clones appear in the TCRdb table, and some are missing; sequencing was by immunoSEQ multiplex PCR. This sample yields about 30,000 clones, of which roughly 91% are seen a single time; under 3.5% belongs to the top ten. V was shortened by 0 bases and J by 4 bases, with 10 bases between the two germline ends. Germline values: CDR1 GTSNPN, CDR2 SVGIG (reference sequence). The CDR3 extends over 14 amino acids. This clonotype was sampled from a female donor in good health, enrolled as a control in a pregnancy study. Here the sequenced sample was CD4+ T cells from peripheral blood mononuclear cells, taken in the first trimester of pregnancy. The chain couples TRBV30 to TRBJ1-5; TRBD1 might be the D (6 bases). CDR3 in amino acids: CAWSVQTGNQPQHF. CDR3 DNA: TGTGCCTGGAGTGTACAAACAGGGAATCAGCCCCAGCATTTT. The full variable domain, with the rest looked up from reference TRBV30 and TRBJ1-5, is SQTIHQWPATLVQPVGSPLSLECTVEGTSNPNLYWYRQAAGRGLQLLFYSVGIGQISSEVPQNLSASRPQDRQFILSSKKLLLSDSGFYLCAWSVQTGNQPQHFGDGTRLSIL.